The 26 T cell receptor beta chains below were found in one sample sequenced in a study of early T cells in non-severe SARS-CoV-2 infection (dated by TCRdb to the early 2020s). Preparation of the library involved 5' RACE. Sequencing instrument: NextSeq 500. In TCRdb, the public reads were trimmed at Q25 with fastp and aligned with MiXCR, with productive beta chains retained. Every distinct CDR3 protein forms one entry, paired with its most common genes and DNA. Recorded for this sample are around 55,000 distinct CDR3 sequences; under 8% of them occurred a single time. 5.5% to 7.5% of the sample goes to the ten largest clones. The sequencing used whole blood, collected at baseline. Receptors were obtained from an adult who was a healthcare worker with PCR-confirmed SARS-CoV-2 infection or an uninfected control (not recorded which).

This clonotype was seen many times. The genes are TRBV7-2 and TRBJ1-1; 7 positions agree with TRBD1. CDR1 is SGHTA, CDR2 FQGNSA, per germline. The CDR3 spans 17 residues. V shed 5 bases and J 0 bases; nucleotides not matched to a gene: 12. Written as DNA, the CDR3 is TGTGCCAGCAGCCCCAAGACAGGGAAGGCCATGAACACTGAAGCTTTCTTT. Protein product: CASSPKTGKAMNTEAFF.

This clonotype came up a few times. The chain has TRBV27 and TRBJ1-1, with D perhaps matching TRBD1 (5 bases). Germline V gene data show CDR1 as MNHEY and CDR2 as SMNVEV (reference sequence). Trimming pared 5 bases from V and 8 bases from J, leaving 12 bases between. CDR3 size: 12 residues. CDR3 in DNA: TGTGCCAGCAGTCCCGGACGGGGGGAAGCTTTCTTT. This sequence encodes CASSPGRGEAFF.

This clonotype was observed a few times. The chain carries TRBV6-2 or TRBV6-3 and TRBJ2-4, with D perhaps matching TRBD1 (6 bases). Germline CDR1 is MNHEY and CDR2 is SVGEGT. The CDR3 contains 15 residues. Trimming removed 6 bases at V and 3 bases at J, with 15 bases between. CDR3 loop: CASRTTGRGKNIQYF. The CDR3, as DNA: TGTGCCAGCAGGACGACAGGCAGGGGCAAAAACATTCAGTACTTC.

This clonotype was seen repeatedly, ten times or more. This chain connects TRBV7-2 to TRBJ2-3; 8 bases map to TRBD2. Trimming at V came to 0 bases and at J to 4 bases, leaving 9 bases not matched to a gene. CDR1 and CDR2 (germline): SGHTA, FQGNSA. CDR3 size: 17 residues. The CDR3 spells CASSLALGTRIPDTQYF. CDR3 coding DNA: TGTGCCAGCAGCTTAGCGCTAGGGACTAGGATCCCAGATACGCAGTATTTT.

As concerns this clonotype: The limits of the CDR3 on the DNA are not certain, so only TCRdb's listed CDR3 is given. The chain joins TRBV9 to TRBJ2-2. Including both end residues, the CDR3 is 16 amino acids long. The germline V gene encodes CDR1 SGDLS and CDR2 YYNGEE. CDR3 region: CASSLSHSEPAGSCFF.

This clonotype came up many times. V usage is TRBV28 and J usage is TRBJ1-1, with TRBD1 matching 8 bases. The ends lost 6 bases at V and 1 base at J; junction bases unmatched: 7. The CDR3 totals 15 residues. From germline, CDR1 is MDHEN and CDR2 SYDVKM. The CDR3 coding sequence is TGTGCCAGCAGGACGACAGGGGTTTGGAACACTGAAGCTTTCTTT. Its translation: CASRTTGVWNTEAFF.

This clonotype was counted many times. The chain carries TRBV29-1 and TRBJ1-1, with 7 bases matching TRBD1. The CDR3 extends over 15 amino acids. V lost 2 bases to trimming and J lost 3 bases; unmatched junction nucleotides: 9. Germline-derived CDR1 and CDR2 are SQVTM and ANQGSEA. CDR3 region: CSVERNPGGYTEAFF. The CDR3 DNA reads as TGCAGCGTTGAACGAAACCCAGGGGGGTACACTGAAGCTTTCTTT.

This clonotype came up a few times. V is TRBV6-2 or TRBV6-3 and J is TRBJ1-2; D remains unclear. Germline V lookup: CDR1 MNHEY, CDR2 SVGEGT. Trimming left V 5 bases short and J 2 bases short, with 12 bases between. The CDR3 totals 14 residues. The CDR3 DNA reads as TGTGCCAGCAGTCACGGGATCCTAAACTATGGCTACACCTTC. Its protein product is CASSHGILNYGYTF.

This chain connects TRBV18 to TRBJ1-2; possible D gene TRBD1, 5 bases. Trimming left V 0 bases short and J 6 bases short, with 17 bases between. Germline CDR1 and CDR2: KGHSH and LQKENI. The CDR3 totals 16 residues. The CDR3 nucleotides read TGTGCCAGCTCACCACCGAATTTTGGGGGGTCCCATGGCTACACCTTC. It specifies CASSPPNFGGSHGYTF.

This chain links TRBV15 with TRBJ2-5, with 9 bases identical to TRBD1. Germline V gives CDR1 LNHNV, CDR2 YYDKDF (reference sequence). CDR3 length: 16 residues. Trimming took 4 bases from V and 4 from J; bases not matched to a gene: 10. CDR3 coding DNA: TGTGCCACCAGCAAAATCCTGGGACAGGGAGGAGAGACCCAGTACTTC. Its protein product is CATSKILGQGGETQYF.

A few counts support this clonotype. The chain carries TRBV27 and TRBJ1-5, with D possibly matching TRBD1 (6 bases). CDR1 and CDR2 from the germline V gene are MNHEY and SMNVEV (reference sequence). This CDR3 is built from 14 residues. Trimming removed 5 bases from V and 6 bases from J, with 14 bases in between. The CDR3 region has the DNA TGTGCCAGCAGTGGGACAATAGGTGGTCAGCCCCAGCATTTT. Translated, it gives CASSGTIGGQPQHF.

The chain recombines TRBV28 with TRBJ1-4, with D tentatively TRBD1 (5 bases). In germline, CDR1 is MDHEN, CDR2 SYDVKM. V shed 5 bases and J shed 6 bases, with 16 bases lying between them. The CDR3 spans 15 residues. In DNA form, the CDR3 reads TGTGCCAGCAGTGGAGGGGCCGCGGGGTATGAAAAACTGTTTTTT. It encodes CASSGGAAGYEKLFF.

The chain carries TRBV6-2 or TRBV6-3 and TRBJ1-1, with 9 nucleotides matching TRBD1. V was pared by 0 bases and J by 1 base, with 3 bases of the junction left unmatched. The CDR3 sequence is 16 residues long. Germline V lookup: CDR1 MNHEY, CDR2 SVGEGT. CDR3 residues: CASSYSMGQGNTEAFF. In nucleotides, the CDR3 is TGTGCCAGCAGTTACTCTATGGGACAGGGGAACACTGAAGCTTTCTTT.

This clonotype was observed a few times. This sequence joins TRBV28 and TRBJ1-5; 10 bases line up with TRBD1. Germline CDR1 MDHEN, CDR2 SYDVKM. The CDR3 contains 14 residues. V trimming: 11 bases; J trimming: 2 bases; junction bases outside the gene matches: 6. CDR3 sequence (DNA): TGTGCCGGGGGGGACAGGGGACGCAATCAGCCCCAGCATTTT. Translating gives CAGGDRGRNQPQHF.

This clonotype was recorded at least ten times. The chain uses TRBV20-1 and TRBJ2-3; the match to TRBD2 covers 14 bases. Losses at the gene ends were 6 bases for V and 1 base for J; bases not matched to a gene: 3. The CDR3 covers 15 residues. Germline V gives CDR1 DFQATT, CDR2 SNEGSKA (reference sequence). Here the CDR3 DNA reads TGCAGTGCGGGACTAGCGGGGGAGGGCACAGATACGCAGTATTTT. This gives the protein CSAGLAGEGTDTQYF.

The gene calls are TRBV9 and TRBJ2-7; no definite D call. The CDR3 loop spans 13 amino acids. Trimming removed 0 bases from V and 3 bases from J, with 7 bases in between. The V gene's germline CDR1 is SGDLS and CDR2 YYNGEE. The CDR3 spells CASSVGQSYEQYF. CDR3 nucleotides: TGTGCCAGCAGCGTAGGACAAAGCTACGAGCAGTACTTC.

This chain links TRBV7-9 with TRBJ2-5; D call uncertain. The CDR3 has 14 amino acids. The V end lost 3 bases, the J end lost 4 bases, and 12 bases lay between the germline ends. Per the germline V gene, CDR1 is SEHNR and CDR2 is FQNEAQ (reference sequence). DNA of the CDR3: TGTGCCAGCAGCTTCCCTGGCCCCGGAGAGACCCAGTACTTC. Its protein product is CASSFPGPGETQYF.

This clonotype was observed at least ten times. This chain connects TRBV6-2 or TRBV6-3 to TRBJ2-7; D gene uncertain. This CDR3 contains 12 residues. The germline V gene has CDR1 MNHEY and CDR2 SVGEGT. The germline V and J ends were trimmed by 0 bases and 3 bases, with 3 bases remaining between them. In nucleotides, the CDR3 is TGTGCCAGCAGTTACTCACTCTACGAGCAGTACTTC. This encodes CASSYSLYEQYF.

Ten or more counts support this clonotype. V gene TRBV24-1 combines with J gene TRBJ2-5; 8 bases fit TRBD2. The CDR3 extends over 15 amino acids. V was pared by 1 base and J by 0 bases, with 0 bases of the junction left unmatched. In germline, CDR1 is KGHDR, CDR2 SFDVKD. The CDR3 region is CATSDLAGDQETQYF. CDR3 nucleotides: TGTGCCACCAGTGATTTAGCGGGGGACCAAGAGACCCAGTACTTC.

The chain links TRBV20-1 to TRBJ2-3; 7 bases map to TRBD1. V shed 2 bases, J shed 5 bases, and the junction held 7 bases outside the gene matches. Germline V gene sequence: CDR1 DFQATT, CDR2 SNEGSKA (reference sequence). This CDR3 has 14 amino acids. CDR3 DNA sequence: TGCAGTGCTAGAAAACAGGGGATTGGAGATACGCAGTATTTT. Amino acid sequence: CSARKQGIGDTQYF.

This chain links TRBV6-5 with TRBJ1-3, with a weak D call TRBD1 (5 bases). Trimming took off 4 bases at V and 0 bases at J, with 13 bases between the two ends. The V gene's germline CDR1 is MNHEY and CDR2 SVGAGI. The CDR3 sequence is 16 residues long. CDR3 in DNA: TGTGCCAGCAGTTCCAGACAGAGGATCTCTGGAAACACCATATATTTT. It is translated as CASSSRQRISGNTIYF.

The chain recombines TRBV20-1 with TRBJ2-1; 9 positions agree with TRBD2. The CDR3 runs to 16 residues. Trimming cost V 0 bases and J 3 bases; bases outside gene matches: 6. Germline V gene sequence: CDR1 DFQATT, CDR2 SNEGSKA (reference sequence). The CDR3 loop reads CSARDLGTSLYNEQFF. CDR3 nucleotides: TGCAGTGCTAGAGATCTGGGGACTAGCCTCTACAATGAGCAGTTCTTC.

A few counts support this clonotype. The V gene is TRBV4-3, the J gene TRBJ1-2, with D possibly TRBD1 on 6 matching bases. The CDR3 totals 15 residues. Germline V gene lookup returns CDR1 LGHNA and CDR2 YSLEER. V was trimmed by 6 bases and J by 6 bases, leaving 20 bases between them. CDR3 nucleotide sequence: TGCGCCAGCAGTCCCGGAGAAAGGGGGTACGATGGCTACACCTTC. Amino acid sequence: CASSPGERGYDGYTF.

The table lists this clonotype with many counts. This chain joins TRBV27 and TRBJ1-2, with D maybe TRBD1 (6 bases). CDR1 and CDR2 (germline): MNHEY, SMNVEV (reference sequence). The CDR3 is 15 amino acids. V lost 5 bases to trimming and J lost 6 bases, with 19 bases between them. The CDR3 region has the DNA TGTGCCAGCAGTAACCACCGCGGGACAAAGGATGGCTACACCTTC. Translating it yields CASSNHRGTKDGYTF.

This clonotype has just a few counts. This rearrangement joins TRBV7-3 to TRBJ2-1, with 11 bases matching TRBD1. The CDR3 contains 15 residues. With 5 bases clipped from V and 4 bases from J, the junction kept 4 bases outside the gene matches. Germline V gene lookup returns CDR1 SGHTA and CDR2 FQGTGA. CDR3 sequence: CASSQGQGEYNEQFF. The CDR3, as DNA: TGTGCCAGCAGCCAGGGACAGGGGGAGTACAATGAGCAGTTCTTC.

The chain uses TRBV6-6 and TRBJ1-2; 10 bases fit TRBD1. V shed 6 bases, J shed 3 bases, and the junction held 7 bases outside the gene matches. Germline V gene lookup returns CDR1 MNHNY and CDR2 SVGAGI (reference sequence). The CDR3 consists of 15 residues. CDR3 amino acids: CASSYAGQGHYGYTF. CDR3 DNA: TGTGCCAGCAGCTACGCGGGACAGGGGCACTATGGCTACACCTTC.